The clone carrying this T cell receptor beta chain was picked up one time. The CDR3 length is 14 residues. Per the germline V gene, CDR1 is SGHNT and CDR2 is YYREEE (reference sequence). Trimming removed 1 base from V and 1 base from J, with 8 bases in between. The sample comes from a study of T cell repertoires in MIS-A myocarditis. The protocol was immunoSEQ multiplex PCR, while the TCRdb copy is restricted to in-frame clones and leaves out a portion. The data show about 11,000 clones, 65% to 90% seen once. The sequenced sample consisted of right ventricle heart tissue obtained at autopsy. The chain joins TRBV5-4 to TRBJ1-1; weak D call: TRBD1 (6 bases). This TCR derives from a man aged 18 to 30 with fulminant myocarditis from multisystem inflammatory syndrome in adults (MIS-A) after COVID-19. The CDR3 loop reads CASSLLGQNTEAFF. CDR3 nucleotide sequence: TGTGCCAGCAGCTTGTTGGGACAGAACACTGAAGCTTTCTTT.